The source of this T cell receptor (beta chain) is a study of cytomegalovirus exposure and HLA in healthy donors. TCRdb's copy holds only in-frame clones and misses some; the assay was immunoSEQ multiplex PCR. This table holds about 240,000 clones, approximately 84% found once. Germline loops: CDR1 SGHAT, CDR2 FQNNGV. CDR3 length equals 17 residues. Germline trimming cut 6 bases from V and 0 bases from J; bases unmatched to any gene: 12. The rearrangement uses TRBV11-2 and TRBJ2-7; 9 bases match TRBD2. This TCR was recovered from a woman aged 30 to 39 in good health and CMV-seropositive. The sequenced sample consisted of PBMCs. The chain's CDR3 is CASSLRGSGSVSYEQYF. For the CDR3, the DNA is TGTGCCAGCAGTCTTAGGGGTAGCGGGAGCGTCTCCTACGAGCAGTACTTC.